One sample yielded the 28 T cell receptor beta chains listed below, sequenced in a study of identical twins. MiXCR, run by TCRdb on the 5' RACE reads, gives a single entry per CDR3 protein. This table holds some 320,000 distinct CDR3 sequences, approximately 13% found once. In addition, the sample was reused for a study of yellow fever vaccine responses in identical twins.

The sequencing sample was made of CD8+ T cells sorted from blood. The origin of the receptors is a woman between 18 and 29 years old in good health.

There are many counts of this clonotype. The CDR3 bases are TGTGCCAGCAGTTTTATCGACAGCACATATGGCTACACCTTC. It specifies CASSFIDSTYGYTF. The gene calls are TRBV6-5 and TRBJ1-2; D possibly corresponds to TRBD1 (5 bases). CDR1 is MNHEY, CDR2 SVGAGI, per germline. The CDR3 spans 14 residues. The V end lost 4 bases, the J end lost 5 bases, and 14 bases lay between the germline ends.

The chain recombines TRBV6-1 with TRBJ2-1; 7 bases align to TRBD1. Per germline, CDR1 MNHNS and CDR2 SASEGT. This CDR3 contains 15 residues. J gave up 5 bases and V 2 bases, and 6 bases lay outside the gene matches. CDR3 sequence reads: CASSELQGVDNEQFF. Written as DNA, the CDR3 is TGTGCCAGCAGTGAATTGCAGGGGGTTGACAATGAGCAGTTCTTC.

This clonotype was found a few times. This rearrangement joins TRBV6-2 or TRBV6-3 to TRBJ2-3; TRBD2 agrees at 13 bases. Per germline, CDR1 MNHEY and CDR2 SVGEGT. J gave up 0 bases and V 5 bases, and 8 bases lay outside the gene matches. This CDR3 is 18 amino acids long. CDR3 bases: TGTGCCAGCAGTCTTGGGACTAGCGGGGCCCTAAGCACAGATACGCAGTATTTT. Its translation: CASSLGTSGALSTDTQYF.

This clonotype showed up many times. The chain employs TRBV5-1 and TRBJ2-1; 10 nucleotides align to TRBD2. V trimming: 2 bases; J trimming: 8 bases; junction bases outside the gene matches: 4. The CDR3 extends over 14 amino acids. CDR1 and CDR2 from the germline V gene are SGHRS and YFSETQ. The CDR3 DNA reads as TGCGCCAGCAGCTTCTTGCTAGCGGGAGATGAGCAGTTCTTC. Translating gives CASSFLLAGDEQFF.

Ten or more counts support this clonotype. This chain connects TRBV7-9 to TRBJ2-1, with TRBD1 matching over 9 bases. The CDR3 covers 16 residues. J lost 7 bases, V lost 5 bases, and 12 bases had no gene match. Germline CDR1 reads SEHNR; CDR2 reads FQNEAQ (reference sequence). The DNA of the CDR3 is TGTGCCAGCAGCACTACTACAGGGGGCGAATTTAATGAGCAGTTCTTC. Translation gives CASSTTTGGEFNEQFF.

The V gene is TRBV20-1, the J gene TRBJ1-2; TRBD1 is a possible D gene (5 bases). The germline CDR1 and CDR2 sequences are DFQATT and SNEGSKA (reference sequence). Trimming shortened V by 5 bases and J by 4 bases, and 17 bases separated the two germline ends. The CDR3 spans 14 residues. CDR3 bases: TGCAGTGCTCCGGTCGGGGGTATGGTCTATGGCTACACCTTC. It is translated as CSAPVGGMVYGYTF.

This clonotype occurred many times. V is TRBV4-1 and J is TRBJ2-5; 7 bases agree with TRBD1. This CDR3 has 15 amino acids. The V gene end was trimmed by 4 bases and the J gene end by 2 bases; junction bases not matched to a gene: 7. Germline values: CDR1 MGHRA, CDR2 YSYEKL. The CDR3: CASSRTGGQQETQYF. The CDR3 nucleotides are TGCGCCAGCAGCCGGACAGGCGGCCAACAAGAGACCCAGTACTTC.

This clonotype was found many times. The gene calls are TRBV5-1 and TRBJ2-7, with a weak D call TRBD1 (6 bases). V was shortened by 7 bases and J by 3 bases, with 17 bases between the two germline ends. The germline V gene has CDR1 SGHRS and CDR2 YFSETQ. CDR3 size: 14 residues. The CDR3 sequence: CASPRDTANYEQYV. As DNA, the CDR3 is TGCGCCAGCCCCCGGGACACTGCAAACTACGAGCAGTACGTC.

V usage is TRBV12-3 or TRBV12-4 and J usage is TRBJ2-7; D is possibly TRBD1 (6 bases). The CDR3 length is 12 residues. V lost 10 bases and J lost 6, with 16 bases in between. The CDR3 DNA is TGTGCCACCGGCAGGGGAATTCCCGAGCAGTACTTC. Residues: CATGRGIPEQYF.

This clonotype was seen at least ten times. This chain uses TRBV6-2 or TRBV6-3 with TRBJ1-1, with a weak D call TRBD1 (5 bases). The V gene's germline CDR1 is MNHEY and CDR2 SVGEGT. The CDR3 totals 14 residues. V was pared by 5 bases and J by 5 bases, with 15 bases between. CDR3 protein: CASSPYSGGTEAFF. CDR3 in DNA: TGTGCCAGCAGTCCTTACTCTGGGGGGACTGAAGCTTTCTTT.

This clonotype was seen many times. The gene calls are TRBV28 and TRBJ2-5; the D gene is possibly TRBD2 (5 bases). The CDR3 covers 13 residues. Between the trimmed V and J ends, which lost 8 bases and 5 bases, there was a span of 15 bases. CDR1 and CDR2 from the germline V gene are MDHEN and SYDVKM. This CDR3 is CASGRVRGETQYF. The DNA of the CDR3 is TGTGCCAGCGGGAGAGTCCGAGGGGAGACCCAGTACTTC.

The rearrangement links TRBV11-2 to TRBJ1-4; D is unresolved. Germline V lookup: CDR1 SGHAT, CDR2 FQNNGV. V was trimmed by 4 bases and J by 2 bases, leaving 8 bases between them. This CDR3 comprises 14 residues. The CDR3 spells CASSSGGTNEKLFF. DNA of the CDR3: TGTGCCAGCAGCTCGGGTGGGACTAATGAAAAACTGTTTTTT.

In this sample, this clonotype turned up a few times. The V and J genes are TRBV7-6 and TRBJ2-2, with 8 bases that match TRBD2. After removal of 5 bases from V and 4 bases from J, the junction contained 15 bases not matched to a gene. Germline V gives CDR1 SGHVS, CDR2 FNYEAQ. The CDR3 is made up of 18 amino acids. The CDR3 DNA sequence: TGTGCCAGCAGCCTTTTAGCTATCGGCGGGAGGCCCACCGGGGAGCTGTTTTTT. Amino acid sequence: CASSLLAIGGRPTGELFF.

This clonotype was seen a handful of times. The chain has TRBV13 and TRBJ2-1; TRBD1 matches 10 bases. This CDR3 spans 17 amino acids. V lost 5 bases to trimming and J lost 5 bases; unmatched junction nucleotides: 12. Per the germline V gene, CDR1 is PRHDT and CDR2 is FYEKMQ (reference sequence). CDR3 in amino acids: CASSIYRDRGENNEQFF. CDR3 coding DNA: TGTGCCAGCAGCATTTACCGGGACAGGGGTGAAAACAATGAGCAGTTCTTC.

The table lists this clonotype with a few counts. The CDR3, as DNA: TGTGCCAGCAGTGCCATGAGGGGGAGCGAGCAGTACTTC. Its translation: CASSAMRGSEQYF. The chain has TRBV27 and TRBJ2-7; possible D gene TRBD1, 6 bases. V was cut by 5 bases and J by 6 bases, with 14 bases left in between. This CDR3 has 13 residues. CDR1 MNHEY and CDR2 SMNVEV come from the germline V gene (reference sequence).

The chain couples TRBV7-9 to TRBJ2-5; 7 nucleotides match TRBD2. The CDR3 spans 14 residues. Losses at the gene ends were 6 bases for V and 1 base for J; bases not matched to a gene: 5. The germline CDR1 and CDR2 sequences are SEHNR and FQNEAQ (reference sequence). The CDR3 here is CASRTSGAQETQYF. CDR3 DNA sequence: TGTGCCAGCAGGACCAGCGGGGCCCAAGAGACCCAGTACTTC.

This chain joins TRBV7-2 and TRBJ1-1; no clear D. The CDR3 contains 14 residues. V was trimmed by 2 bases and J by 7 bases, leaving 14 bases between them. CDR1 is SGHTA and CDR2 is FQGNSA in the germline V gene. The CDR3 nucleotides are TGTGCCAGCAGCTTACTAAGGACCAGCAGTGAAGCTTTCTTT. Translating gives CASSLLRTSSEAFF.

Only a few counts were recorded for this clonotype. The chain recombines TRBV12-3 or TRBV12-4 with TRBJ2-2; possibly TRBD2 for D (7 bases). This CDR3 has 20 amino acids. V lost 6 bases and J 9 bases, leaving 35 bases between the germline ends. CDR3 sequence reads: CASSQTWGQDLAATVRELFF. DNA for the CDR3: TGTGCCAGCAGCCAGACGTGGGGGCAGGATCTAGCGGCAACTGTGAGGGAGCTGTTTTTT.

There are a few counts of this clonotype. J is TRBJ2-5 and V is TRBV6-5, with a weak D call TRBD2 (5 bases). V lost 0 bases and J lost 2, with 10 bases in between. Germline V lookup: CDR1 MNHEY, CDR2 SVGAGI. This CDR3 is 15 amino acids long. The DNA of the CDR3 is TGTGCCAGCAGTTACTCGAACGGAGGACAAGAGACCCAGTACTTC. Amino acid sequence: CASSYSNGGQETQYF.

Only a few counts were recorded for this clonotype. One end of the junction fails to match germline, which may point to a read error. The V gene is TRBV12-3 or TRBV12-4, the J gene TRBJ2-2; 12 positions match TRBD1. The CDR3 spans 15 residues. The CDR3 spells CASSLGGQGAGGLFF. The CDR3 DNA is TGTGCCAGCAGTCTTGGGGGACAGGGGGCCGGGGGGCTGTTTTTT.

This chain links TRBV10-1 with TRBJ2-2; 8 nucleotides align to TRBD2. V lost 6 bases and J lost 4; bases outside the gene matches: 10. The CDR3 length is 16 residues. Per the germline V gene, CDR1 is WNHNN and CDR2 is SYGVQD (reference sequence). CDR3 nucleotides: TGCGCCAGCAGGGGGGAGCGGGAGTACTCCACCGGGGAGCTGTTTTTT. It encodes CASRGEREYSTGELFF.

The chain recombines TRBV4-1 with TRBJ2-1, with a possible D match to TRBD2 (5 bases). The germline gives CDR1 MGHRA, CDR2 YSYEKL. CDR3 length: 18 residues. The germline V and J ends were trimmed by 3 bases and 6 bases, with 24 bases remaining between them. The CDR3 sequence is CASSQMALKRGLSNEQFF. The CDR3 bases are TGCGCCAGCAGCCAGATGGCGCTTAAGAGAGGGCTTTCCAATGAGCAGTTCTTC.

This clonotype was seen a handful of times. The chain has TRBV4-1 and TRBJ2-7; TRBD1 might be the D (5 bases). Trimming removed 3 bases at V and 4 bases at J, with 10 bases between. This CDR3 spans 13 amino acids. Germline V CDR1 and CDR2: MGHRA, YSYEKL. This CDR3 reads CASSQSAGYEQYV. The CDR3, as DNA: TGCGCCAGCAGCCAGTCGGCAGGGTACGAGCAGTACGTC.

This sequence joins TRBV5-6 and TRBJ2-7; D might be TRBD1 (5 bases). Germline V lookup: CDR1 SGHDT, CDR2 YYEEEE. The CDR3 is 14 amino acids. Trimming shortened V by 4 bases and J by 3 bases, and 14 bases separated the two germline ends. This CDR3 is CASSDLGAGYEQYF. CDR3 nucleotide sequence: TGTGCCAGCAGCGATCTAGGGGCTGGCTACGAGCAGTACTTC.

This clonotype was detected ten times or more. This sequence joins TRBV12-3 or TRBV12-4 and TRBJ2-2, with D maybe TRBD2 (5 bases). The V gene lost 5 bases and the J gene lost 5 bases, with 12 bases spanning the gap. This CDR3 is 14 amino acids long. The CDR3 DNA is TGTGCCAGCAGTCAGGACTCTGGGACCGGGGAGCTGTTTTTT. Protein product: CASSQDSGTGELFF.

The rearrangement joins TRBV9 to TRBJ2-3, with 8 bases matching TRBD2. The CDR3 extends over 15 amino acids. The V segment lost 0 bases and the J segment 6 bases; nucleotides outside the gene matches: 6. CDR1 is SGDLS, CDR2 YYNGEE, per germline. Written as DNA, the CDR3 is TGTGCCAGCAGCGTAGCCGGGGGGGCTCCTGATACGCAGTATTTT. This translates into CASSVAGGAPDTQYF.

This clonotype was counted a few times. This chain links TRBV4-1 with TRBJ2-3; 7 bases match TRBD2. The length of the CDR3 is 14 residues. Germline V gene sequence: CDR1 MGHRA, CDR2 YSYEKL. Germline trimming cut 0 bases from V and 4 bases from J; bases unmatched to any gene: 1. The CDR3 nucleotides read TGCGCCAGCAGCCAAGAGGCGGGGGCAGATACGCAGTATTTT. Translating it yields CASSQEAGADTQYF.

This clonotype was seen at least ten times. This chain joins TRBV3-1 and TRBJ2-7, with D perhaps TRBD1 (5 bases). The CDR3 covers 13 residues. V was cut by 6 bases and J by 6 bases, with 15 bases left in between. From germline, CDR1 is LGHDT and CDR2 YNNKEL (reference sequence). The CDR3 region has the DNA TGTGCCAGCAGAATGGCAGGGTGGGCCGAGCAGTACGTC. It translates to CASRMAGWAEQYV.